This T cell receptor (beta chain) was found in a study of blood T cell repertoires in COVID-19. Here immunoSEQ multiplex PCR was the method, and the copy in TCRdb shows in-frame clones only, minus some. The sample has approximately 190,000 clones; less than 90% are singletons. Sequencing was done on a sample of PBMCs or T cells enriched from blood (not recorded which). This clonotype was obtained from a woman aged 25 to 39 who had been exposed to COVID-19.

CDR3 sequence: CATSTNRVGVDTEAFF. Written as DNA, the CDR3 is TGTGCCACCAGCACGAACAGGGTGGGGGTGGACACTGAAGCTTTCTTT. The rearrangement joins TRBV15 to TRBJ1-1, with a tentative D call TRBD1 (6 bases). V was trimmed by 4 bases and J by 3 bases, leaving 18 bases between them. This CDR3 has 16 residues. Germline V CDR1 and CDR2: LNHNV, YYDKDF (reference sequence).